What follows are 20 T cell receptor beta chains derived from one specimen sequenced in a study of T cell repertoires in cytomegalovirus infection. TCRdb reprocessed the reads via MiXCR and lists one record per CDR3 protein. The repertoire holds around 900,000 distinct CDR3 sequences, with around 30% as singletons. No antigen has been identified for these receptors. The specimen was cultured CD8+ T cells from PBMCs, collected from culture after CMV antigen stimulation. The receptors derive from a human donor in good health (CMV status not recorded). Some clones in this sample may be carry-over from other donors' samples.

CDR3 DNA sequence: TGTGCCAGCATATCGTCCCGGGACAGGGGAAGAGGTGAGCAGTTCTTC. Protein: CASISSRDRGRGEQFF. V gene TRBV6-6 combines with J gene TRBJ2-1, with 10 bases that match TRBD1. V shed 7 bases, J shed 9 bases, and the junction held 15 bases outside the gene matches. The CDR3 length is 16 residues. Looked up from germline, CDR1 is MNHNY and CDR2 is SVGAGI (reference sequence).

The rearrangement links TRBV7-8 to TRBJ1-6, with a tentative D call TRBD1 (6 bases). Germline V gene sequence: CDR1 SGHVS, CDR2 FQNEAQ. V shed 0 bases and J shed 7 bases, with 19 bases lying between them. The CDR3 has 18 residues. The CDR3 nucleotides read TGTGCCAGCAGCTTAGCGCGTGGGGGGGGGCGGGCCAATTCACCCCTCCACTTT. Its protein product is CASSLARGGGRANSPLHF.

This clonotype was counted only a few times. The chain has TRBV6-5 and TRBJ2-2; the D is unclear. This CDR3 contains 12 residues. Deletions cut 2 bases from V and 11 bases from J, with 9 bases between. Germline V gene lookup returns CDR1 MNHEY and CDR2 SVGAGI. CDR3 nucleotide sequence: TGTGCCAGCAGTTACGACGGTGAAGAGCTGTTTTTT. It codes for CASSYDGEELFF.

The chain recombines TRBV9 with TRBJ2-1; D call uncertain. The germline gives CDR1 SGDLS, CDR2 YYNGEE. The CDR3 consists of 16 residues. Trimming shortened V by 1 base and J by 5 bases, and 16 bases separated the two germline ends. Here the CDR3 DNA reads TGTGCCAGCAGCGTATACCGGGTCGCAGAGGACAATGAGCAGTTCTTC. Residues: CASSVYRVAEDNEQFF.

This clonotype was counted a few times. The CDR3 nucleotides are TGCGCCAGCAGCCAGAAAACCCCGGGACAGGGGCCTAATGGCTACACCTTC. It translates to CASSQKTPGQGPNGYTF. The chain couples TRBV4-1 to TRBJ1-2, with TRBD1 matching over 10 bases. The V gene end was trimmed by 3 bases and the J gene end by 6 bases; junction bases not matched to a gene: 13. The length of the CDR3 is 17 residues. Germline-derived CDR1 and CDR2 are MGHRA and YSYEKL.

The sample holds many counts of this clonotype. J is TRBJ2-3 and V is TRBV7-2, with TRBD2 identical over 8 bases. With 2 bases clipped from V and 1 base from J, the junction kept 5 bases outside the gene matches. The CDR3 has 16 amino acids. Germline values: CDR1 SGHTA, CDR2 FQGNSA. CDR3 protein: CASSLSELAGTDTQYF. The CDR3 DNA reads TGTGCCAGCAGCTTATCCGAACTAGCGGGCACAGATACGCAGTATTTT.

CDR3 sequence (DNA): TGTGCCAGCAGTTTAGATGGGAGTAATGAGGAGACCCAGTACTTC. Amino acids: CASSLDGSNEETQYF. J is TRBJ2-5 and V is TRBV12-3 or TRBV12-4; a weak D match, TRBD2 (5 bases). CDR3 length: 15 amino acids. V dropped 1 base and J dropped 5 bases, with 14 bases sitting between them.

The chain uses TRBV7-6 and TRBJ2-3; maybe TRBD2 (6 bases). Trimming took off 3 bases at V and 6 bases at J, with 16 bases between the two ends. CDR1 SGHVS and CDR2 FNYEAQ come from the germline V gene. CDR3 length: 15 amino acids. The CDR3 protein is CASSFPDYPGDTQYF. DNA of the CDR3: TGTGCCAGCAGCTTTCCGGACTATCCGGGGGATACGCAGTATTTT. The full variable domain, rest sourced from reference TRBV7-6 and TRBJ2-3, is GAGVSQSPRYKVTKRGQDVALRCDPISGHVSLYWYRQALGQGPEFLTYFNYEAQQDKSGLPNDRFSAERPEGSISTLTIQRTEQRDSAMYRCASSFPDYPGDTQYFGPGTRLTVL.

This clonotype came up a few times. The chain employs TRBV6-4 and TRBJ2-1; possibly TRBD1 for D (6 bases). The CDR3 totals 14 residues. Germline V CDR1 and CDR2: MRHNA, SNTAGT. Between the trimmed V and J ends, which lost 0 bases and 11 bases, there was a span of 14 bases. This chain's CDR3 is CASSDSIARDKQFF. The DNA for the CDR3 is TGTGCCAGCAGTGACTCGATCGCTAGGGACAAGCAGTTCTTC.

This clonotype showed up just a few times. CDR3 protein: CASTGGNTGELFF. In nucleotides, the CDR3 is TGTGCCAGCACCGGGGGGAACACCGGGGAGCTGTTTTTT. This chain links TRBV7-6 with TRBJ2-2; tentatively, D is TRBD2 (6 bases). Per germline, CDR1 SGHVS and CDR2 FNYEAQ. CDR3 length equals 13 residues. V was cut by 7 bases and J by 1 base, with 7 bases left in between.

With respect to this clonotype: This CDR3 fails to terminate in the conserved phenylalanine or tryptophan, so it likely reflects a read error. V gene TRBV11-2 combines with J gene TRBJ1-1; 7 positions agree with TRBD1. V trimming: 5 bases; J trimming: 4 bases; junction bases outside the gene matches: 16. Germline values: CDR1 SGHAT, CDR2 FQNNGV. The CDR3 covers 17 residues. Here the CDR3 DNA reads TGTGCCAGCAGCCCCTACACCCCCAGGGGGATAGGCACTGAAGCTTTCTCT. Residues: CASSPYTPRGIGTEAFS.

The gene calls are TRBV6-5 and TRBJ1-2, with D perhaps TRBD1 (6 bases). CDR3 length equals 19 residues. Germline assignment: CDR1 MNHEY and CDR2 SVGAGI. Trimming pared 2 bases from V and 0 bases from J, leaving 22 bases between. The CDR3: CASSYRASVRDIANYGYTF. Here the CDR3 DNA reads TGTGCCAGCAGTTACCGGGCCTCGGTACGGGACATCGCTAACTATGGCTACACCTTC.

This chain uses TRBV12-3 or TRBV12-4 with TRBJ1-2, with D maybe TRBD1 (6 bases). CDR3 length equals 16 residues. Trimming took 7 bases from V and 3 from J, leaving 21 bases between them. In nucleotides, the CDR3 is TGTGCCAGCACCCTGTCGGGGGACACAAGACACTATGGCTACACCTTC. This gives the protein CASTLSGDTRHYGYTF.

This clonotype was observed at least ten times. The chain carries TRBV10-3 and TRBJ2-1; D is ambiguous. Germline CDR1 is ENHRY and CDR2 is SYGVKD. The CDR3 contains 13 residues. The ends were cut back, 0 bases at V and 4 bases at J, with 4 bases in the middle. CDR3 region: CAISESGYNEQFF. In nucleotides, the CDR3 is TGTGCCATCAGTGAGTCGGGGTACAATGAGCAGTTCTTC.

Comment on this clonotype: One junction end does not reproduce the germline sequence, and a read error may be involved. This chain links TRBV7-6 with TRBJ2-2; 8 bases line up with TRBD2. The CDR3 runs to 17 residues. Germline lookup yields CDR1 SGHVS and CDR2 FNYEAQ. This chain's CDR3 is CAGSPPRRGENTGELFF. CDR3 in DNA: TGTGCCGGCAGCCCTCCCCGGCGGGGGGAGAACACCGGGGAGCTGTTTTTT.

The rearrangement uses TRBV12-3 or TRBV12-4 and TRBJ2-5; 10 positions agree with TRBD2. V was pared by 5 bases and J by 4 bases, with 7 bases of the junction left unmatched. The CDR3 loop spans 15 amino acids. The CDR3 loop is CASSPLAGVTETQYF. The CDR3 DNA follows: TGTGCCAGCAGTCCCCTAGCGGGGGTAACAGAGACCCAGTACTTC.

This clonotype was recorded many times. This sequence joins TRBV7-8 and TRBJ1-4, with TRBD1 as a possible D gene (5 bases). Germline loops: CDR1 SGHVS, CDR2 FQNEAQ. The CDR3 runs 15 residues. V shed 1 base and J shed 7 bases, with 13 bases lying between them. CDR3 sequence: CASSLGWDVREKLFF. The DNA of the CDR3 is TGTGCCAGCAGCTTAGGGTGGGACGTGCGTGAAAAACTGTTTTTT.

V usage is TRBV2 and J usage is TRBJ1-1; D remains ambiguous. The CDR3 runs to 10 residues. V lost 10 bases and J 7 bases, leaving 10 bases between the germline ends. Germline-derived CDR1 and CDR2 are SNHLY and FYNNEI. CDR3 in DNA: TGTGCCAACTACAATTATGAAGCTTTCTTT. Its translation is CANYNYEAFF.

The V call is TRBV5-5, the J call TRBJ1-2; D remains unclear. CDR1 is SGHKS, CDR2 YYEKEE, per germline (reference sequence). The CDR3 consists of 16 residues. Deletions cut 3 bases from V and 4 bases from J, with 19 bases between. CDR3 loop: CASSSERSVSSYGYTF. In DNA, the CDR3 is TGTGCCAGCAGCTCGGAAAGGAGCGTCAGCTCCTATGGCTACACCTTC.

This chain uses TRBV12-3 or TRBV12-4 with TRBJ1-2, with D maybe TRBD1 (6 bases). There are 16 residues in the CDR3. Trimming removed 5 bases at V and 4 bases at J, with 20 bases between. CDR3 in amino acids: CASSGRTDHPGYGYTF. CDR3 sequence (DNA): TGTGCCAGCAGTGGCAGGACAGACCACCCGGGCTATGGCTACACCTTC.